Listed here are 10 T cell receptor beta chains from one sample, sequenced in a study of PD-L1 blockade in urothelial cancer (dated by TCRdb to the late 2010s). Sample time point, as interpreted from the label and publication: peripheral blood 6 weeks after treatment start. Libraries came from the immunoSEQ multiplex PCR assay. The immuneACCESS repertoire file appears here via TCRdb, limited to in-frame rearrangements. These files lack a portion of the clones; in checked studies, under half of the deficit traces to unresolved V genes, and the cause of the others is not known. This sample is represented by about 40,000 clones; over 65% of them were singletons. In total, the top ten clones hold about 11% of the sample. The sample in question was PBMCs, obtained around atezolizumab (anti-PD-L1) treatment. All receptors come from a man in his forties with urothelial cancer.

V gene TRBV7-8 combines with J gene TRBJ1-3; the D gene is possibly TRBD1 (5 bases). V was pared by 3 bases and J by 3 bases, with 15 bases between. Germline CDR1 reads SGHVS; CDR2 reads FQNEAQ. The CDR3 totals 16 residues. CDR3 DNA sequence: TGTGCCAGCAGCTTCTTCGGGCAGGGCAGTGGAAACACCATATATTTT. Protein product: CASSFFGQGSGNTIYF.

The CDR3: CSARKARELFF. The CDR3 nucleotides read TGCAGTGCTAGAAAAGCCCGGGAGCTGTTTTTT. V and J are TRBV20-1 and TRBJ2-2; D is undetermined. The CDR3 consists of 11 residues. Germline CDR1 is DFQATT and CDR2 is SNEGSKA (reference sequence). V lost 2 bases and J lost 9, with 7 bases in between.

The chain links TRBV6-5 to TRBJ1-3; D gene ambiguous. V lost 7 bases, J lost 4 bases, and 8 bases lay in between. CDR1 is MNHEY, CDR2 SVGAGI, per germline. CDR3 length: 12 amino acids. The CDR3 is CASNGPGNTIYF. As DNA, the CDR3 is TGTGCCAGCAATGGCCCCGGAAACACCATATATTTT.

CDR3 sequence reads: CASNIGLPNTGELFF. In DNA, the CDR3 is TGTGCCAGCAACATAGGACTGCCGAACACCGGGGAGCTGTTTTTT. The rearrangement uses TRBV9 and TRBJ2-2; perhaps TRBD2 as D (5 bases). From germline, CDR1 is SGDLS and CDR2 YYNGEE. The V end lost 6 bases, the J end lost 0 bases, and 12 bases lay between the germline ends. This CDR3 is 15 amino acids long.

The chain couples TRBV28 to TRBJ2-2; D perhaps matches TRBD2 (5 bases). Trimming removed 7 bases at V and 1 base at J, with 16 bases between. This CDR3 has 16 amino acids. Germline CDR1 MDHEN, CDR2 SYDVKM. CDR3 DNA sequence: TGTGCCAGCATCCGGGGAGCGTTCTTGAACACCGGGGAGCTGTTTTTT. This gives the protein CASIRGAFLNTGELFF.

This clone has a single count. Because the CDR3's place on the DNA is in doubt, the DNA is left out and the CDR3 is given as listed by TCRdb. The chain is built from TRBV27 and TRBJ1-2; TRBD1 is the table's D call and was not checked against the DNA. The CDR3 length is 14 residues, termini included. Germline V gives CDR1 MNHEY, CDR2 SMNVEV (reference sequence). CDR3 sequence: CASSSSTGLYGYTF.

The chain combines TRBV6-1 with TRBJ2-7; D is perhaps TRBD2 (5 bases). This CDR3 has 10 residues. Germline CDR1 and CDR2: MNHNS and SASEGT. The V end was cut by 5 bases, the J end by 8 bases, with 7 bases between. CDR3 DNA sequence: TGTGCCAGCAGTACTAGGCAGCAGTACTTC. Encoded protein: CASSTRQQYF.

The chain couples TRBV4-2 to TRBJ2-3, with D tentatively TRBD2 (6 bases). Trimming pared 0 bases from V and 3 bases from J, leaving 13 bases between. CDR1 is LGHNA, CDR2 YNFKEQ, per germline. The CDR3 has 16 residues. The CDR3: CASSQEVGRGTDTQYF. CDR3 DNA: TGTGCCAGCAGCCAAGAGGTCGGGAGAGGGACAGATACGCAGTATTTT.

This rearrangement joins TRBV28 to TRBJ1-2; weak D call: TRBD1 (6 bases). Trimming stripped 6 bases from V and 4 bases from J, with 12 bases between. The CDR3 length is 13 residues. In germline, CDR1 is MDHEN, CDR2 SYDVKM. This CDR3 is CASSPDSVYGYTF. CDR3 nucleotide sequence: TGTGCCAGCAGCCCGGACAGCGTCTATGGCTACACCTTC.

The chain has TRBV7-2 and TRBJ2-6; perhaps TRBD2 as D (7 bases). V dropped 6 bases and J dropped 13 bases, with 16 bases sitting between them. The CDR3 has 13 residues. Germline V CDR1 and CDR2: SGHTA, FQGNSA. This chain's CDR3 is CASSPAGRGVLTF. For the CDR3, the DNA is TGTGCCAGCAGTCCAGCAGGGAGGGGGGTCCTGACTTTC.